The 10 T cell receptor beta chains reported below all come from one sample, sequenced in a study of T cell responses to AZD1222 COVID-19 vaccine. TCRdb's copy holds only in-frame clones and misses some; the assay was immunoSEQ multiplex PCR. The table has about 77,000 clones, roughly 90% seen once. The source material was peripheral blood, sampled 28 days after the second AZD1222 dose. Receptors originate from an adult who received the AZD1222 COVID-19 vaccine.

V usage is TRBV15 and J usage is TRBJ1-6; D ambiguous. CDR1 and CDR2 from the germline V gene are LNHNV and YYDKDF (reference sequence). The CDR3 sequence is 16 residues long. The V end was cut by 0 bases, the J end by 7 bases, with 13 bases between. CDR3 residues: CATSRDGPPLNSPLHF. Here the CDR3 DNA reads TGTGCCACCAGCAGAGATGGGCCGCCACTCAATTCACCCCTCCACTTT. The full variable domain, with the rest looked up from reference TRBV15 and TRBJ1-6, is DAMVIQNPRYQVTQFGKPVTLSCSQTLNHNVMYWYQQKSSQAPKLLFHYYDKDFNNEADTPDNFQSRRPNTSFCFLDIRSPGLGDTAMYLCATSRDGPPLNSPLHFGNGTRLTVT.

This clone occurred once. The chain employs TRBV28 and TRBJ1-5; D is ambiguous. Trimming removed 3 bases at V and 2 bases at J, with 8 bases between. The CDR3 runs 14 residues. CDR1 and CDR2 (germline): MDHEN, SYDVKM. The CDR3 loop reads CASSFGRGNQPQHF. The DNA of the CDR3 is TGTGCCAGCAGTTTCGGCCGGGGCAATCAGCCCCAGCATTTT.

CDR3 region: CATSRDIADGNTIYF. The CDR3 DNA reads as TGTGCCACCAGCAGAGATATTGCAGATGGAAACACCATATATTTT. This chain connects TRBV15 to TRBJ1-3; D gene unclear. V was clipped by 0 bases and J by 3 bases, with 9 bases between them. Germline CDR1 LNHNV, CDR2 YYDKDF (reference sequence). The CDR3 spans 15 residues. Supplemented by reference TRBV15 and TRBJ1-3, the full variable domain reads DAMVIQNPRYQVTQFGKPVTLSCSQTLNHNVMYWYQQKSSQAPKLLFHYYDKDFNNEADTPDNFQSRRPNTSFCFLDIRSPGLGDTAMYLCATSRDIADGNTIYFGEGSWLTVV.

V is TRBV14 and J is TRBJ1-4; the D gene is possibly TRBD1 (6 bases). The germline CDR1 and CDR2 sequences are SGHDN and FVKESK. Trimming removed 1 base at V and 7 bases at J, with 13 bases between. The CDR3 sequence is 15 residues long. The CDR3 bases are TGTGCCAGCAGCCAAGTTTTCGGGGGCAGTGAAAAACTGTTTTTT. Amino acid sequence: CASSQVFGGSEKLFF.

The chain joins TRBV6-2 or TRBV6-3 to TRBJ2-7; the D is unclear. V was trimmed by 5 bases and J by 6 bases, leaving 11 bases between them. Germline loops: CDR1 MNHEY, CDR2 SVGEGT. There are 12 residues in the CDR3. CDR3 sequence (DNA): TGTGCCAGCAGTCCCAGAGGTCTCGAGCAGTACTTC. Amino acid sequence: CASSPRGLEQYF.

The rearrangement links TRBV12-3 or TRBV12-4 to TRBJ2-7; D possibly corresponds to TRBD1 (6 bases). V was clipped by 6 bases and J by 6 bases, with 15 bases between them. This CDR3 is 13 amino acids long. CDR3 sequence (DNA): TGTGCCAGCAGCTTTTACAGGGATCGCGAGCAGTACTTC. Its protein is CASSFYRDREQYF.

The rearrangement links TRBV6-5 to TRBJ1-1; 9 bases are a match to TRBD1. After removal of 4 bases from V and 1 base from J, the junction contained 7 bases not matched to a gene. This CDR3 comprises 16 residues. From germline, CDR1 is MNHEY and CDR2 SVGAGI. DNA for the CDR3: TGTGCCAGCAGTTCTCGGACAGGGGCATCGAACACTGAAGCTTTCTTT. Residues: CASSSRTGASNTEAFF.

The V and J genes are TRBV5-4 and TRBJ2-7; perhaps TRBD2 as D (5 bases). The CDR3 contains 14 residues. CDR1 and CDR2 (germline): SGHNT, YYREEE (reference sequence). V lost 0 bases and J lost 5, with 12 bases in between. CDR3 sequence reads: CASSLGRGRHEQYF. The CDR3 DNA reads as TGTGCCAGCAGCTTGGGGAGAGGGCGCCACGAGCAGTACTTC.

The rearrangement links TRBV19 to TRBJ1-5; possibly TRBD1 for D (6 bases). The CDR3 consists of 14 residues. Per germline, CDR1 LNHDA and CDR2 SQIVND (reference sequence). Trimming cost V 5 bases and J 7 bases, with 15 bases left between them. Here the CDR3 DNA reads TGTGCCAGTAGTGCACACAGGGCCCAACAGCCCCAGCATTTT. It yields the protein CASSAHRAQQPQHF. The variable domain in full, with the rest retrieved from reference TRBV19 and TRBJ1-5, is DGGITQSPKYLFRKEGQNVTLSCEQNLNHDAMYWYRQDPGQGLRLIYYSQIVNDFQKGDIAEGYSVSREKKESFPLTVTSAQKNPTAFYLCASSAHRAQQPQHFGDGTRLSIL.

The rearrangement joins TRBV18 to TRBJ1-5; D not resolved. V lost 0 bases and J 6 bases, leaving 18 bases between the germline ends. There are 17 residues in the CDR3. In germline, CDR1 is KGHSH, CDR2 LQKENI. The CDR3 loop is CASSPPRTSPERQPQHF. For the CDR3, the DNA is TGTGCCAGCTCACCACCTAGGACCTCCCCAGAGCGTCAGCCCCAGCATTTT.